These T cell receptor beta chains were read from a single sample in a study of T cell changes during pregnancy in multiple sclerosis. TCRdb keeps only in-frame clones here, not all; method: immunoSEQ multiplex PCR. Here the sample spans tens of thousands of clones, 90% being singletons. This sample comprised peripheral blood, obtained in the third trimester of pregnancy. The receptors originated from a female donor with multiple sclerosis, enrolled in a pregnancy study. Each CDR3 is given with its conserved first and last residue. D genes are given only for firm matches. Clone size is not always given. Where it is, it says once, few, many or a class for expanded clones.

v_gene: TRBV5-1
d_gene: -
abundance: -
j_gene: TRBJ2-1
CDR3aa: CASSGGRNELIHEQFF
CDR3nt: TGCGCCAGCAGCGGGGGGAGGAATGAATTGATCCATGAGCAGTTCTTC

v_gene: TRBV7-2
d_gene: -
abundance: -
j_gene: TRBJ1-1
CDR3aa: CASTQARGNTEAFF
CDR3nt: TGTGCCAGCACCCAAGCAAGGGGAAACACTGAAGCTTTCTTT

v_gene: TRBV27
d_gene: -
abundance: -
j_gene: TRBJ1-3
CDR3aa: CASLPQRRSSGNTIYF
CDR3nt: TGTGCCAGCCTACCCCAAAGGAGGAGCTCTGGAAACACCATATATTTT

v_gene: TRBV6-1
d_gene: TRBD1
abundance: -
j_gene: TRBJ1-6
CDR3aa: CASSEGQGGSPLHF
CDR3nt: TGTGCCAGCAGTGAGGGACAGGGCGGTTCACCCCTCCACTTT

v_gene: TRBV5-4
d_gene: -
abundance: once
j_gene: TRBJ1-1
CDR3aa: CASSLEGRDGEAFF
CDR3nt: TGTGCCAGCAGCTTGGAGGGCAGGGATGGTGAAGCTTTCTTT

v_gene: TRBV27
d_gene: TRBD2
abundance: -
j_gene: TRBJ2-1
CDR3aa: CASREAGGINEQFF
CDR3nt: TGTGCCAGCAGAGAAGCGGGAGGGATAAATGAGCAGTTCTTC

v_gene: TRBV4-2
d_gene: TRBD2
abundance: few
j_gene: TRBJ2-2
CDR3aa: CASSPLRTSGGAESGELFF
CDR3nt: TGTGCCAGCAGCCCCCTACGGACTAGCGGGGGGGCCGAGAGCGGGGAGCTGTTTTTT

v_gene: TRBV11-2
d_gene: TRBD1
abundance: -
j_gene: TRBJ2-3
CDR3aa: CASSRGQGGDTQYF
CDR3nt: TGTGCCAGCAGCCGCGGACAGGGAGGAGATACGCAGTATTTT

v_gene: TRBV27
d_gene: -
abundance: -
j_gene: TRBJ1-1
CDR3aa: CASSLMRLTGEAFF
CDR3nt: TGTGCCAGCAGTTTAATGCGGCTGACAGGCGAAGCTTTCTTT

v_gene: TRBV5-1
d_gene: -
abundance: -
j_gene: TRBJ2-5
CDR3aa: CASRPLELQETQYF
CDR3nt: TGCGCCAGCAGACCCCTAGAACTCCAAGAGACCCAGTACTTC

v_gene: TRBV6-1
d_gene: TRBD1
abundance: -
j_gene: TRBJ1-2
CDR3aa: CASSELGTGVGYTF
CDR3nt: TGTGCCAGCAGTGAATTGGGGACAGGGGTAGGCTACACCTTC

v_gene: TRBV7-2
d_gene: TRBD2
abundance: -
j_gene: TRBJ2-5
CDR3aa: CATAQRGGRLETQYF
CDR3nt: TGTGCCACCGCTCAGCGGGGGGGCCGGTTAGAGACCCAGTACTTC

v_gene: TRBV19
d_gene: -
abundance: -
j_gene: TRBJ2-3
CDR3aa: CASNNKPDTPGCDTQYF
CDR3nt: TGTGCCAGTAACAATAAACCGGACACTCCCGGTTGCGATACGCAGTATTTT

v_gene: TRBV18
d_gene: -
abundance: few
j_gene: TRBJ2-7
CDR3aa: CASSTGRLGEQYF
CDR3nt: TGTGCCAGCTCAACCGGAAGACTCGGCGAGCAGTACTTC

v_gene: TRBV7-7
d_gene: TRBD1
abundance: -
j_gene: TRBJ2-1
CDR3aa: CASSHRQGAINEQFF
CDR3nt: TGTGCCAGCAGCCACAGACAGGGGGCGATAAATGAGCAGTTCTTC

v_gene: TRBV7-2
d_gene: -
abundance: few
j_gene: TRBJ2-7
CDR3aa: CASSQRSGFSYEQYF
CDR3nt: TGTGCCAGCAGCCAGAGGTCTGGGTTCAGCTACGAGCAGTACTTC

v_gene: TRBV2
d_gene: -
abundance: -
j_gene: TRBJ2-4
CDR3aa: CASGFLIQDIQYF
CDR3nt: TGTGCCAGCGGGTTCCTAATTCAGGACATTCAGTACTTC

v_gene: TRBV19
d_gene: -
abundance: -
j_gene: TRBJ1-1
CDR3aa: CASSIRQGTEAFF
CDR3nt: TGTGCCAGTAGTATACGGCAGGGGACTGAAGCTTTCTTT

v_gene: TRBV28
d_gene: -
abundance: -
j_gene: TRBJ1-1
CDR3aa: CASKSPGMNTEAFF
CDR3nt: TGTGCCAGTAAAAGTCCGGGAATGAACACTGAAGCTTTCTTT

v_gene: TRBV6-5
d_gene: -
abundance: once
j_gene: TRBJ2-1
CDR3aa: CASSYSKLPRNHEQFF
CDR3nt: TGTGCCAGCAGTTACTCGAAACTCCCCAGGAATCATGAGCAGTTCTTC

v_gene: TRBV11-2
d_gene: -
abundance: -
j_gene: TRBJ2-1
CDR3aa: CASRRTGNWEQFF
CDR3nt: TGTGCCAGCAGACGCACAGGGAATTGGGAGCAGTTCTTC

v_gene: TRBV10-3
d_gene: -
abundance: -
j_gene: TRBJ1-2
CDR3aa: CALGRDANYGYTF
CDR3nt: TGTGCCCTAGGGAGGGACGCTAACTATGGCTACACCTTC

v_gene: TRBV27
d_gene: -
abundance: -
j_gene: TRBJ1-1
CDR3aa: CASISNGNTEAFF
CDR3nt: TGTGCCAGCATATCCAACGGGAACACTGAAGCTTTCTTT

v_gene: TRBV25-1
d_gene: TRBD1
abundance: -
j_gene: TRBJ1-1
CDR3aa: CASTRTGTGFEAFF
CDR3nt: TGTGCCAGCACCCGCACCGGGACAGGGTTTGAAGCTTTCTTT

v_gene: TRBV13
d_gene: -
abundance: once
j_gene: TRBJ1-5
CDR3aa: CASSLRGNQPQHF
CDR3nt: TGTGCCAGCAGCTTACGAGGCAATCAGCCCCAGCATTTT

v_gene: TRBV18
d_gene: TRBD1
abundance: -
j_gene: TRBJ2-3
CDR3aa: CASSPVDRVRTDTQYF
CDR3nt: TGTGCCAGCTCTCCAGTCGACAGGGTCAGGACAGATACGCAGTATTTT

v_gene: TRBV9
d_gene: -
abundance: once
j_gene: TRBJ1-5
CDR3aa: CASGDSYSNQPQHF
CDR3nt: TGTGCCAGCGGCGACAGTTATAGCAATCAGCCCCAGCATTTT

v_gene: TRBV7-3
d_gene: -
abundance: -
j_gene: TRBJ2-3
CDR3aa: CASSFGTDTDTQYF
CDR3nt: TGTGCCAGCAGCTTCGGGACTGACACAGATACGCAGTATTTT

v_gene: TRBV5-4
d_gene: TRBD1
abundance: -
j_gene: TRBJ2-5
CDR3aa: CASSRGQQQETQYF
CDR3nt: TGTGCCAGCAGCCGGGGACAGCAACAAGAGACCCAGTACTTC

v_gene: TRBV21-1
d_gene: -
abundance: once
j_gene: TRBJ2-7
CDR3aa: CASRKSALAGYEQYF
CDR3nt: TGTGCCAGCAGGAAGAGTGCACTAGCGGGCTACGAGCAGTACTTC

v_gene: TRBV5-1
d_gene: TRBD2
abundance: -
j_gene: TRBJ2-3
CDR3aa: CASSAGGGDTQYF
CDR3nt: TGCGCCAGCAGCGCGGGAGGGGGAGATACGCAGTATTTT

v_gene: TRBV19
d_gene: -
abundance: -
j_gene: TRBJ2-2
CDR3aa: CASSISAIGTGELFF
CDR3nt: TGTGCCAGTAGTATTTCCGCGATTGGTACCGGGGAGCTGTTTTTT

v_gene: TRBV9
d_gene: TRBD1
abundance: -
j_gene: TRBJ1-6
CDR3aa: CASSGQGGGSPLHF
CDR3nt: TGTGCCAGCAGCGGACAGGGGGGAGGTTCACCCCTCCACTTT

v_gene: TRBV7-2
d_gene: TRBD1
abundance: -
j_gene: TRBJ1-5
CDR3aa: CASSQRTGVNQPQHF
CDR3nt: TGTGCCAGCAGCCAACGGACAGGGGTCAATCAGCCCCAGCATTTT

v_gene: TRBV18
d_gene: -
abundance: -
j_gene: TRBJ2-4
CDR3aa: CASSPPSIAKNIQYF
CDR3nt: TGTGCCAGCTCACCACCTTCCATAGCCAAAAACATTCAGTACTTC

v_gene: TRBV14
d_gene: -
abundance: -
j_gene: TRBJ2-7
CDR3aa: CASSQDIGLTTEQYF
CDR3nt: TGTGCCAGCAGCCAAGATATTGGACTGACCACGGAGCAGTACTTC

v_gene: TRBV4-2
d_gene: TRBD2
abundance: once
j_gene: TRBJ2-1
CDR3aa: CASSPGGTSYNEQFF
CDR3nt: TGTGCCAGCAGCCCGGGAGGAACCTCCTACAATGAGCAGTTCTTC

v_gene: TRBV7-3
d_gene: -
abundance: -
j_gene: TRBJ1-6
CDR3aa: CASSLTPTRPKSSYNSPLHF
CDR3nt: TGTGCCAGCAGCTTAACTCCGACACGGCCGAAAAGCTCCTATAATTCACCCCTCCACTTT

v_gene: TRBV30
d_gene: -
abundance: few
j_gene: TRBJ1-1
CDR3aa: CAWSVAQSGAFF
CDR3nt: TGTGCCTGGAGTGTGGCACAGTCCGGAGCTTTCTTT

v_gene: TRBV7-9
d_gene: TRBD1
abundance: once
j_gene: TRBJ1-6
CDR3aa: CASSLLTGNSPLHF
CDR3nt: TGTGCCAGCAGCTTACTGACAGGGAATTCACCCCTCCACTTT

v_gene: TRBV10-3
d_gene: TRBD1
abundance: -
j_gene: TRBJ1-1
CDR3aa: CATKTGDPNTEAFF
CDR3nt: TGTGCCACCAAAACAGGGGACCCGAACACTGAAGCTTTCTTT